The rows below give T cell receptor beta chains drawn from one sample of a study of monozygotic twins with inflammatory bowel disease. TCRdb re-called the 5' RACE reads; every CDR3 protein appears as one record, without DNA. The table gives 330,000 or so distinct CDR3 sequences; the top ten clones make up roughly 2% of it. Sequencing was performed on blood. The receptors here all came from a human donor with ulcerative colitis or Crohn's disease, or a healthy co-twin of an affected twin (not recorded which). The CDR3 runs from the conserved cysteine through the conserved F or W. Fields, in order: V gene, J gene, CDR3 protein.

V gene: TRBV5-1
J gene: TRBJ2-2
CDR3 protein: CASSPDWGELFF

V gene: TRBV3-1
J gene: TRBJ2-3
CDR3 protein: CASSQDTGSRDTQYF

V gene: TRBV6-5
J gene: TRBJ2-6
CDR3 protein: CASSYDGGASGANVLTF

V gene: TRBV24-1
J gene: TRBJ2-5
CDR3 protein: CATSDPSQYQETQYF

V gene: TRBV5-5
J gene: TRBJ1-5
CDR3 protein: CASSTWSNQPQHF

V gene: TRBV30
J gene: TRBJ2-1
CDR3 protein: CAWSELGAGFNEQFF

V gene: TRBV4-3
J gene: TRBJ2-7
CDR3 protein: CASSQENQGRYEQYF

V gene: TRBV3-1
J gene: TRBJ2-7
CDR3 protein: CASSNTYEQYF

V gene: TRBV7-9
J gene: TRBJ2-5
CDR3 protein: CASSLLTSGEETQYF

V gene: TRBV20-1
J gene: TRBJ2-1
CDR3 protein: CSARSTSGRINEQFF

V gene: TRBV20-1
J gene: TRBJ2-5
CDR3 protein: CSSLIAGRPETQYF

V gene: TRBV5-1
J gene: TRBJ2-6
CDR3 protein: CASSLDLTSGANVLTF

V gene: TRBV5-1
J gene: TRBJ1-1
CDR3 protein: CASSLASQGTEAFF

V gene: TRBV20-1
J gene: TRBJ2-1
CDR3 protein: CSATDQIAGNEQFF

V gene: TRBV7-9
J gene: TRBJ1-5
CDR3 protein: CASSLVFGGESQPQHF

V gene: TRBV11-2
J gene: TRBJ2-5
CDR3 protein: CASSLSLAGGPSYETQYF

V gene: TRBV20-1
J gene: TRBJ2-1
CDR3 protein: CSATEVYNEQFF

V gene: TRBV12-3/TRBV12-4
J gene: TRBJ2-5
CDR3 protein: CASSFNREETQYF

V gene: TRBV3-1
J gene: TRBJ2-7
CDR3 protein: CASSQDLVRRVGNEQYF

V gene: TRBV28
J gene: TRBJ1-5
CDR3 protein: CASRWGGQQPQHF

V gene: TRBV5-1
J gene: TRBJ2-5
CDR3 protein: CASSRPGGETQYF